This T cell receptor (beta chain) was identified during a study of T cell clonality in common variable immunodeficiency. Study-level findings and limits: Common variable immunodeficiency TCR beta sequences reportedly had fewer deletions and N-nucleotide insertions.

TCRdb keeps only in-frame clones here, not all; method: immunoSEQ multiplex PCR. The repertoire consists of some 32,000 clones, none detected only once. This clone appeared many times. The target antigen is unknown. The sequenced fragment ends 3 residues before the CDR3 boundary, so the rest is inferred from the germline J gene. Trimming at V came to 9 bases and at J to 0 bases, leaving 9 bases not matched to a gene. The CDR3 totals 15 residues. Germline V gives CDR1 SGHRS, CDR2 YFSETQ. This TCR derives from a person aged 18 to 70 in good health. V and J are TRBV5-1 and TRBJ1-3, with 7 positions matching TRBD1. The sample was peripheral blood mononuclear cells. CDR3 loop: CATKQGPYSGNTIYF. The part of the CDR3 DNA that was read is TGCGCCACAAAACAGGGGCCTTACTCTGGAAACACC.